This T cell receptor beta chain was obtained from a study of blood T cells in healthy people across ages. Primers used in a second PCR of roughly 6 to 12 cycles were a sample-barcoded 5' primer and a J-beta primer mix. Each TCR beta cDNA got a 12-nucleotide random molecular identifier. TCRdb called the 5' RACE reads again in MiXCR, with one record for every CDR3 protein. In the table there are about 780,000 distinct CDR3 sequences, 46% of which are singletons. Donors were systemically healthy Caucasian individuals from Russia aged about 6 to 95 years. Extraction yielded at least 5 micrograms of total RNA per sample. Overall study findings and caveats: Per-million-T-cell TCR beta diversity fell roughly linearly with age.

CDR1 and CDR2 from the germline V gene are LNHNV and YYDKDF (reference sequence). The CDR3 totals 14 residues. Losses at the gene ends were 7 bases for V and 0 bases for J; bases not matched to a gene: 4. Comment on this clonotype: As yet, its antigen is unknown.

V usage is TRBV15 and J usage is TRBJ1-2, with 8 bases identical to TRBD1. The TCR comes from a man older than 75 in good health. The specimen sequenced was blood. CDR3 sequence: CATNEQGANYGYTF. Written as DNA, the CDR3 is TGTGCCACCAACGAACAGGGGGCTAACTATGGCTACACCTTC.